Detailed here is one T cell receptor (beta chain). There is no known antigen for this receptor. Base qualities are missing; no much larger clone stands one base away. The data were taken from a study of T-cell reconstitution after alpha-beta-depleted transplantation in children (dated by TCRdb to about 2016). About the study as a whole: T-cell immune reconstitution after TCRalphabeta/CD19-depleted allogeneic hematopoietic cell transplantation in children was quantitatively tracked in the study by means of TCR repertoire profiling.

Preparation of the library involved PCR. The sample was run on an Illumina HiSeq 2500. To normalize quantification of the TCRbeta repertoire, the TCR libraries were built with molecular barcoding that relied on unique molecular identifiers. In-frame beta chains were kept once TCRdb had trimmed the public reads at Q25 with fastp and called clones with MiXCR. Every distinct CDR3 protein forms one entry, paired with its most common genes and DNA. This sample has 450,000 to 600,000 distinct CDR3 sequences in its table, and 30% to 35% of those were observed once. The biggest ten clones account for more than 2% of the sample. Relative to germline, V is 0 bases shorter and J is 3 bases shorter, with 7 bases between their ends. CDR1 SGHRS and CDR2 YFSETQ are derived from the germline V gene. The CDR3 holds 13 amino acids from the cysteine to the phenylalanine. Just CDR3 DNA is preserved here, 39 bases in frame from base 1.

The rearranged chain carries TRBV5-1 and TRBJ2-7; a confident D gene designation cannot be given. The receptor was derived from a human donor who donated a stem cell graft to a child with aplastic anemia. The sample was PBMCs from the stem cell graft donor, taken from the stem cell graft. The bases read TGCGCCAGCAGCTTGGGACTCTACTACGAGCAGTACTTC. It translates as CASSLGLYYEQYF. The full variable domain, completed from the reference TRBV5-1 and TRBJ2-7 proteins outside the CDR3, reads KAGVTQTPRYLIKTRGQQVTLSCSPISGHRSVSWYQQTPGQGLQFLFEYFSETQRNKGNFPGRFSGRQFSNSRSEMNVSTLELGDSALYLCASSLGLYYEQYFGPGTRLTVT.